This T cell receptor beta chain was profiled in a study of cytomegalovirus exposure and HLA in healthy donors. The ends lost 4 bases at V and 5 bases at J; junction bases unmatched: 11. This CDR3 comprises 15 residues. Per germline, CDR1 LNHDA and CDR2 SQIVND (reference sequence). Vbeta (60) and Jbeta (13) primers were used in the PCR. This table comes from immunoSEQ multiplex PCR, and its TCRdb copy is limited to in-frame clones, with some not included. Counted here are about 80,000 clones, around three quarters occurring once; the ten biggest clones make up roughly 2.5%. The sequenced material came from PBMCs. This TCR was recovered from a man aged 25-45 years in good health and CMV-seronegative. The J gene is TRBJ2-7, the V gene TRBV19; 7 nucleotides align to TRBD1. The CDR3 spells CASSKQRQGSDEQYF. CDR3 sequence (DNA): TGTGCCAGTAGTAAACAAAGACAGGGTAGCGACGAGCAGTACTTC.